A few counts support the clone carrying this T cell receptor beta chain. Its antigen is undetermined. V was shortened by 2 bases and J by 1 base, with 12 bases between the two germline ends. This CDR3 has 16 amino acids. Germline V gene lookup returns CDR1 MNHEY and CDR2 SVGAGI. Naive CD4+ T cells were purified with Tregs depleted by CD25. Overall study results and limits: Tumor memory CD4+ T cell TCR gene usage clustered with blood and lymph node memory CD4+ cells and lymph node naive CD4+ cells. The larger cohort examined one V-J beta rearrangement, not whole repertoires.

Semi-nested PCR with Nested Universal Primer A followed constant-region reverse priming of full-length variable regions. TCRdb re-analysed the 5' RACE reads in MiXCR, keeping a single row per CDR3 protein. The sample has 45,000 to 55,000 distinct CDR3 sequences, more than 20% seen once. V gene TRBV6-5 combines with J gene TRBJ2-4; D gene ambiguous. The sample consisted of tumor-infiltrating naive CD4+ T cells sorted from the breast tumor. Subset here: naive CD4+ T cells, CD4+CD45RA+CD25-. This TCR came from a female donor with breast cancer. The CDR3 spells CASSYQAGLAKNIQYF. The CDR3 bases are TGTGCCAGCAGTTACCAGGCAGGATTGGCCAAAAACATTCAGTACTTC.